This T cell receptor (beta chain) derives from a study of beta chain features in type 1 diabetes. cDNA synthesis used the whole RNA isolate, giving expressed TCRB sequences. TCRdb's copy holds only in-frame clones and misses some; the assay was immunoSEQ multiplex PCR. The sample consists of roughly 40,000 clones, around 60% of them appearing once. Researchers reported sorting CD4+ naive, central memory, regulatory and stem cell-like memory cells via CD45RO/CCR7/CD25/CD127/CD95/CD27. The CDR3 consists of 17 residues. In germline, CDR1 is SGHTA, CDR2 FQGNSA. The junction had 9 bases not matched to a gene; V was cut back by 5 bases and J by 1 base. This clone was seen more than once but under ten times.

Sequencing was done on a sample of Tregs from blood. This TCR came from a woman aged 25-40 years in good health. The chain joins TRBV7-2 to TRBJ2-2; 8 bases align to TRBD1. CDR3 residues: CASSPSSGQVNTGELFF. The DNA for the CDR3 is TGTGCCAGCAGCCCATCCTCGGGACAGGTGAACACCGGGGAGCTGTTTTTT.